Presented here are 7 T cell receptor beta chains from one specimen sequenced in a study of blood T cell repertoires in COVID-19. Profiling relied on immunoSEQ multiplex PCR, and the TCRdb table lists in-frame clones only, not all of them. Here the sample spans around 320,000 clones, 90% to 95% being singletons. Sequences were obtained from PBMCs or T cells enriched from blood (not recorded which). The receptors shown here come from a woman between 25 and 40 years old who had been exposed to COVID-19.

The V and J genes are TRBV5-1 and TRBJ1-1; 10 nucleotides line up with TRBD1. Germline assignment: CDR1 SGHRS and CDR2 YFSETQ. CDR3 length: 16 amino acids. V gave up 4 bases and J gave up 5 bases; unmatched junction bases: 11. The CDR3 spells CASSPDRGRRGTEAFF. CDR3 coding DNA: TGCGCCAGCAGCCCCGACAGGGGGCGCAGAGGAACTGAAGCTTTCTTT.

This chain uses TRBV4-1 with TRBJ1-2; D not resolved. The CDR3 sequence is 14 residues long. Germline assignment: CDR1 MGHRA and CDR2 YSYEKL. V was pared by 0 bases and J by 4 bases, with 9 bases between. CDR3 loop: CASSQDNSGYGYTF. CDR3 coding DNA: TGCGCCAGCAGCCAAGATAACAGCGGCTATGGCTACACCTTC.

This rearrangement joins TRBV27 to TRBJ2-3; tentatively, D is TRBD2 (6 bases). This CDR3 has 14 residues. The germline V gene encodes CDR1 MNHEY and CDR2 SMNVEV (reference sequence). V lost 3 bases and J lost 3, with 10 bases in between. The CDR3 coding sequence is TGTGCCAGCAGTTTTCTGGGAGGAACAGATACGCAGTATTTT. This gives the protein CASSFLGGTDTQYF.

The V gene is TRBV7-6, the J gene TRBJ2-1, with 9 bases identical to TRBD2. V gave up 5 bases and J gave up 2 bases; unmatched junction bases: 7. Germline V CDR1 and CDR2: SGHVS, FNYEAQ. This CDR3 comprises 16 residues. The DNA for the CDR3 is TGTGCCAGCAGCGGGTTAGCGGGGGTGGCCTACAATGAGCAGTTCTTC. It translates to CASSGLAGVAYNEQFF.

The chain links TRBV6-2 or TRBV6-3 to TRBJ2-7, with D tentatively TRBD2 (6 bases). The V end lost 2 bases, the J end lost 4 bases, and 12 bases lay between the germline ends. This CDR3 has 14 residues. Germline-derived CDR1 and CDR2 are MNHEY and SVGEGT. CDR3 nucleotides: TGTGCCAGCAGTTACCGGGGACTGCCGTACGAGCAGTACTTC. It codes for CASSYRGLPYEQYF.

This rearrangement joins TRBV30 to TRBJ1-1; possibly TRBD1 for D (5 bases). CDR3 size: 15 residues. CDR1 and CDR2 from the germline V gene are GTSNPN and SVGIG (reference sequence). Trimming left V 0 bases short and J 4 bases short, with 15 bases between. In DNA, the CDR3 is TGTGCCTGGAGTGTAGGAGCGGGGGAGGTCACTGAAGCTTTCTTT. This gives the protein CAWSVGAGEVTEAFF.

This chain uses TRBV11-2 with TRBJ2-2, with 8 bases identical to TRBD1. This CDR3 is built from 19 residues. Germline values: CDR1 SGHAT, CDR2 FQNNGV. V dropped 0 bases and J dropped 1; count of bases not matched to a gene: 10. The CDR3: CASSLEETGEVLNTGELFF. CDR3 bases: TGTGCCAGCAGCTTAGAAGAGACAGGGGAGGTACTGAACACCGGGGAGCTGTTTTTT.